Given below is one T cell receptor (beta chain) in context. A J-beta primer mix and a sample-barcoded 5' primer were used in a second PCR of roughly 7 to 12 cycles. TCRdb reprocessed the 5' RACE reads via MiXCR and lists one record per CDR3 protein. The table records about 580,000 distinct CDR3 sequences, about 45% of them present only once. CDR1 is PRHDT, CDR2 FYEKMQ, per germline (reference sequence). The CDR3 loop spans 15 amino acids. The sample comes from a study of blood T cells in healthy people across ages. The V gene is TRBV13, the J gene TRBJ2-5, with D unresolved. The closer fit of TRBJ2-7 to the DNA end suggests the J call may be wrong. The TCR was taken from a man at least 80 years old in good health. Input material: blood. The CDR3 loop reads CASSLWGPNAYEQYF. The CDR3 bases are TGTGCCAGCAGCTTATGGGGTCCGAACGCCTACGAGCAGTACTTC.